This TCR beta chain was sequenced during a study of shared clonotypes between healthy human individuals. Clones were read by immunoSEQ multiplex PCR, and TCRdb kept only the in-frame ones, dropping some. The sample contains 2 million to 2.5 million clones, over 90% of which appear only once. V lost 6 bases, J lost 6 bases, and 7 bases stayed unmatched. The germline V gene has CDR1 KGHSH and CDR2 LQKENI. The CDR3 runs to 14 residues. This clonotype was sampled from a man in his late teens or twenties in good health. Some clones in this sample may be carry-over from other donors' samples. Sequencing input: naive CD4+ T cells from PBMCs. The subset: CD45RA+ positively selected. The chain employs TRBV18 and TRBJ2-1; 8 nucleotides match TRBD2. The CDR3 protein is CASSQGLGRNEQFF. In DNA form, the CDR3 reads TGTGCCAGCTCGCAGGGACTAGGTCGCAATGAGCAGTTCTTC. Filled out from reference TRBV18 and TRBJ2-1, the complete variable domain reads NAGVMQNPRHLVRRRGQEARLRCSPMKGHSHVYWYRQLPEEGLKFMVYLQKENIIDESGMPKERFSAEFPKEGPSILRIQQVVRGDSAAYFCASSQGLGRNEQFFGPGTRLTVL.